Shown below are 29 T cell receptor beta chains from a single sample sequenced in a study of blood T cell repertoires in COVID-19. TCRdb's table, derived via immunoSEQ multiplex PCR, lists solely in-frame clones and lacks some. The sample carries about 50,000 clones, 86% recorded once. Sequenced: peripheral blood. The receptors come from a human donor in a cohort sampled during active COVID-19.

Comment on this clone: At the DNA level, this CDR3 is encoded by other sequences in the same sample as well. The chain combines TRBV18 with TRBJ2-7; 7 bases are shared with TRBD1. V trimming: 3 bases; J trimming: 2 bases; junction bases outside the gene matches: 4. The germline gives CDR1 KGHSH, CDR2 LQKENI. The CDR3 runs 14 residues. CDR3 coding DNA: TGTGCCAGCTCACCGGGGCAGGGGGCCTACGAGCAGTACTTC. Amino acid sequence: CASSPGQGAYEQYF.

CDR3 sequence reads: CASRSGSTEAFF. In nucleotides, the CDR3 is TGTGCCAGCAGGAGTGGGAGCACTGAAGCTTTCTTT. The chain carries TRBV6-5 and TRBJ1-1; no clear D gene. The germline CDR1 and CDR2 sequences are MNHEY and SVGAGI. Trimming removed 6 bases at V and 4 bases at J, with 9 bases between. The CDR3 consists of 12 residues.

J is TRBJ1-1 and V is TRBV12-3 or TRBV12-4; D is uncertain. The CDR3 extends over 13 amino acids. Trimming shortened V by 6 bases and J by 0 bases, and 8 bases separated the two germline ends. CDR3 loop: CASRGELNTEAFF. As DNA, the CDR3 is TGTGCCAGCAGGGGAGAGTTGAACACTGAAGCTTTCTTT.

CDR3 sequence: CASSQNGGAKNIQYF. CDR3 nucleotides: TGCGCCAGCAGTCAAAACGGGGGAGCCAAAAACATTCAGTACTTC. This chain joins TRBV23-1 and TRBJ2-4; D possibly corresponds to TRBD2 (6 bases). TRBV23-1 is an ORF, and what it does is uncertain. The germline V and J ends were trimmed by 2 bases and 0 bases, with 8 bases remaining between them. The CDR3 loop spans 15 amino acids.

The CDR3 region has the DNA TGTGCCAGCTCACCAACGGGGGGTCAAGAGACCCAGTACTTC. Its translation is CASSPTGGQETQYF. V and J are TRBV18 and TRBJ2-5; 7 bases agree with TRBD2. The junction had 2 bases not matched to a gene; V was cut back by 2 bases and J by 2 bases. This CDR3 has 14 amino acids. CDR1 and CDR2 (germline): KGHSH, LQKENI.

This clone was counted a single time. The chain carries TRBV3-1 (or the pseudogene TRBV3-2) and TRBJ1-3; 9 nucleotides agree with TRBD1. CDR1 and CDR2 (germline): LGHDT, YNNKEL (reference sequence). This CDR3 contains 20 residues. The junction had 14 bases not matched to a gene; V was cut back by 0 bases and J by 2 bases. CDR3 residues: CASSQEGTGYFRGTGNTIYF. The CDR3 DNA follows: TGTGCCAGCAGCCAAGAAGGGACAGGGTACTTTAGAGGCACTGGAAACACCATATATTTT.

V gene TRBV27 combines with J gene TRBJ1-3; 9 bases are shared with TRBD1. The CDR3 consists of 20 residues. CDR1 is MNHEY and CDR2 is SMNVEV in the germline V gene (reference sequence). The V segment lost 2 bases and the J segment 0 bases; nucleotides outside the gene matches: 14. The CDR3 DNA reads TGTGCCAGCAGTTTACGAAACTACCATGGACAGGGGATCTCTGGAAACACCATATATTTT. Amino acid sequence: CASSLRNYHGQGISGNTIYF.

The chain couples TRBV7-2 to TRBJ1-5; TRBD1 matches at 9 bases. Unmatched junction bases numbered 5, after V lost 3 bases and J lost 5 bases. The CDR3 has 15 residues. The germline V gene encodes CDR1 SGHTA and CDR2 FQGNSA. CDR3 DNA sequence: TGTGCCAGCAGCTTGGGAGACAGGGGGTATCAGCCCCAGCATTTT. Translation gives CASSLGDRGYQPQHF.

The chain uses TRBV27 and TRBJ2-2; D not certain. The CDR3 is 15 amino acids. Germline V gives CDR1 MNHEY, CDR2 SMNVEV (reference sequence). Deletions cut 3 bases from V and 0 bases from J, with 8 bases between. CDR3 loop: CASSFQASNTGELFF. CDR3 in DNA: TGTGCCAGCAGTTTTCAGGCTTCGAACACCGGGGAGCTGTTTTTT.

This chain uses TRBV5-5 with TRBJ2-3, with 8 bases aligning to TRBD2. The germline V gene encodes CDR1 SGHKS and CDR2 YYEKEE (reference sequence). The CDR3 totals 15 residues. V lost 4 bases, J lost 3 bases, and 7 bases stayed unmatched. Here the CDR3 reads CASSIPSGSTDTQYF. CDR3 DNA sequence: TGTGCCAGCAGCATTCCTAGCGGGTCGACAGATACGCAGTATTTT.

This clone was counted between two and nine times. The rearrangement uses TRBV12-5 and TRBJ2-1; 7 bases agree with TRBD1. CDR3 length: 22 amino acids. V gave up 6 bases and J gave up 5 bases; unmatched junction bases: 31. Germline CDR1 and CDR2: LGHNT and FRNRAP. CDR3 sequence reads: CASGRNGFDRDITITLNNEQFF. In DNA, the CDR3 is TGTGCTAGTGGGCGCAATGGGTTTGACAGGGATATTACCATCACCCTTAACAATGAGCAGTTCTTC. Looking up the rest from reference TRBV12-5 and TRBJ2-1 gives the full variable domain: DARVTQTPRHKVTEMGQEVTMRCQPILGHNTVFWYRQTMMQGLELLAYFRNRAPLDDSGMPKDRFSAEMPDATLATLKIQPSEPRDSAVYFCASGRNGFDRDITITLNNEQFFGPGTRLTVL.

This chain joins TRBV11-2 and TRBJ1-6; D possibly corresponds to TRBD1 (5 bases). Germline assignment: CDR1 SGHAT and CDR2 FQNNGV. The CDR3 has 16 amino acids. The V end was cut by 4 bases, the J end by 4 bases, with 14 bases between. CDR3 sequence (DNA): TGTGCCAGCAGCTCAGGAGCGACAGTTTATAATTCACCCCTCCACTTT. Encoded protein: CASSSGATVYNSPLHF.

The chain recombines TRBV4-1 with TRBJ1-4; D gene ambiguous. Germline CDR1 and CDR2: MGHRA and YSYEKL. The CDR3 runs 15 residues. Trimming pared 0 bases from V and 6 bases from J, leaving 11 bases between. This CDR3 reads CASSQDRGRDEKLFF. In DNA form, the CDR3 reads TGCGCCAGCAGCCAAGATCGCGGGCGGGATGAAAAACTGTTTTTT.

This chain uses TRBV19 with TRBJ2-7; D possibly corresponds to TRBD2 (6 bases). Germline values: CDR1 LNHDA, CDR2 SQIVND (reference sequence). This CDR3 is built from 14 residues. V lost 4 bases and J 6 bases, leaving 16 bases between the germline ends. The CDR3 DNA follows: TGTGCCAGTAGTAGTGGGGGGAGGTTTGGCGAGCAGTACTTC. Protein: CASSSGGRFGEQYF.

The chain joins TRBV11-2 to TRBJ2-3; 10 positions agree with TRBD2. Germline values: CDR1 SGHAT, CDR2 FQNNGV. The CDR3 sequence is 15 residues long. V gave up 6 bases and J gave up 1 base; unmatched junction bases: 4. The chain's CDR3 is CASSPGTSGTDTQYF. CDR3 bases: TGTGCCAGCAGTCCCGGGACTAGCGGCACAGATACGCAGTATTTT. The entire variable domain, with the rest obtained from reference TRBV11-2 and TRBJ2-3, is as follows: EAGVAQSPRYKIIEKRQSVAFWCNPISGHATLYWYQQILGQGPKLLIQFQNNGVVDDSQLPKDRFSAERLKGVDSTLKIQPAKLEDSAVYLCASSPGTSGTDTQYFGPGTRLTVL.

V gene TRBV5-4 combines with J gene TRBJ2-1, with 13 positions matching TRBD2. Trimming removed 4 bases from V and 5 bases from J; junction bases left unmatched: 6. The CDR3 is 16 residues long. From germline, CDR1 is SGHNT and CDR2 YYREEE (reference sequence). The CDR3 reads CASSPRLAGGHNEQFF. Here the CDR3 DNA reads TGTGCCAGCAGCCCCAGACTAGCGGGGGGACACAATGAGCAGTTCTTC.

The chain uses TRBV6-6 and TRBJ1-1; D may be TRBD1 (5 bases). The V and J ends lost 5 bases and 3 bases respectively, with 13 bases between them. The CDR3 is 14 residues long. Germline CDR1 MNHNY, CDR2 SVGAGI (reference sequence). The CDR3 is CASSVTQVYTEAFF. The CDR3 coding sequence is TGTGCCAGCAGTGTAACACAGGTTTACACTGAAGCTTTCTTT.

The CDR3, as DNA: TGTGCCAGTAGTACCTTCTCCAGGGGGCGCAGTGATGATGGCTACACCTTC. Its protein product is CASSTFSRGRSDDGYTF. This chain links TRBV19 with TRBJ1-2, with 8 bases matching TRBD1. This CDR3 is built from 17 residues. Germline CDR1 and CDR2: LNHDA and SQIVND (reference sequence). V lost 4 bases, J lost 6 bases, and 16 bases stayed unmatched.

J is TRBJ1-2 and V is TRBV28, with D uncertain. CDR1 MDHEN and CDR2 SYDVKM come from the germline V gene. The CDR3 length is 13 residues. The V end was cut by 1 base, the J end by 8 bases, with 11 bases between. CDR3 DNA sequence: TGTGCCAGCAGTTTATATGGGCGCTGGGGCTACACCTTC. Translating it yields CASSLYGRWGYTF.

The chain uses TRBV30 and TRBJ2-5; 8 nucleotides agree with TRBD1. The length of the CDR3 is 16 residues. V dropped 8 bases and J dropped 4; count of bases not matched to a gene: 18. Germline CDR1 GTSNPN, CDR2 SVGIG (reference sequence). CDR3: CALAGFGGQGGETQYF. The CDR3 coding sequence is TGTGCCCTAGCAGGCTTCGGAGGACAGGGAGGAGAGACCCAGTACTTC.

The genes are TRBV3-1 (or the pseudogene TRBV3-2) and TRBJ1-5; a possible D gene is TRBD1 (6 bases). The CDR3 consists of 19 residues. The V end was cut by 5 bases, the J end by 0 bases, with 23 bases between. Per the germline V gene, CDR1 is LGHDT and CDR2 is YNNKEL (reference sequence). CDR3 in amino acids: CASSRYGTPYWYSNQPQHF. The CDR3 DNA sequence: TGTGCCAGCAGCAGGTATGGGACACCTTATTGGTATAGCAATCAGCCCCAGCATTTT.

The V call is TRBV2, the J call TRBJ2-1; D gene uncertain. The CDR3 length is 15 residues. Per germline, CDR1 SNHLY and CDR2 FYNNEI. V dropped 6 bases and J dropped 0 bases, with 12 bases sitting between them. CDR3 bases: TGTGCCAGCAGAGAATCCGGTAGCTCCTACAATGAGCAGTTCTTC. Amino acid sequence: CASRESGSSYNEQFF.

This clone was detected only once. The chain employs TRBV5-5 and TRBJ1-5; TRBD1 aligns across 7 bases. The CDR3 is 16 amino acids. From germline, CDR1 is SGHKS and CDR2 YYEKEE (reference sequence). Trimming took 0 bases from V and 2 from J; bases not matched to a gene: 5. The chain's CDR3 is CASSLGGGKGNQPQHF. The CDR3 DNA sequence: TGTGCCAGCAGCTTGGGAGGGGGCAAAGGCAATCAGCCCCAGCATTTT.

This chain connects TRBV5-1 to TRBJ1-1; possibly TRBD1 for D (5 bases). The V gene's germline CDR1 is SGHRS and CDR2 YFSETQ. The CDR3 is 15 amino acids. V lost 1 base and J lost 1, with 11 bases in between. The CDR3 DNA follows: TGCGCCAGCAGCTTGTCAACAGGTCCGAACACTGAAGCTTTCTTT. It encodes CASSLSTGPNTEAFF.

This chain connects TRBV18 to TRBJ2-7, with 10 bases fitting TRBD2. Trimming cost V 5 bases and J 3 bases; bases outside gene matches: 7. CDR1 KGHSH and CDR2 LQKENI come from the germline V gene. The CDR3 is 15 amino acids. The chain's CDR3 is CASSTSSGGGYEQYF. The CDR3, as DNA: TGTGCCAGCTCAACGTCTAGCGGGGGCGGCTACGAGCAGTACTTC.

This CDR3 reads CASSYSIGSGRNAGANVLTF. CDR3 nucleotides: TGTGCCAGCAGTTACTCGATTGGTAGCGGGAGAAATGCTGGGGCCAACGTCCTGACTTTC. The chain carries TRBV6-2 or TRBV6-3 and TRBJ2-6; 9 nucleotides agree with TRBD2. The CDR3 runs to 20 residues. Germline loops: CDR1 MNHEY, CDR2 SVGEGT. Trimming cost V 0 bases and J 2 bases; bases outside gene matches: 11.

The rearrangement uses TRBV12-2 and TRBJ1-2; the table's D gene call, TRBD1, was not cross checked with the DNA. TRBV12-2 represents a pseudogene. The CDR3 runs 14 residues. The CDR3 DNA reads TGTGCAAGTCGCCTAGGGGACACCCACTATGGCTACACCTTC. It specifies CASRLGDTHYGYTF.

J is TRBJ2-7 and V is TRBV20-1; D unclear. The ends were cut back, 1 base at V and 7 bases at J, with 5 bases in the middle. This CDR3 has 10 amino acids. Germline V gene data show CDR1 as DFQATT and CDR2 as SNEGSKA (reference sequence). CDR3: CSARVGEQYF. The CDR3, as DNA: TGCAGTGCTAGAGTCGGGGAGCAGTACTTC.

The chain joins TRBV3-1 (or the pseudogene TRBV3-2) to TRBJ2-1, with 10 bases fitting TRBD2. The germline gives CDR1 LGHDT, CDR2 YNNKEL (reference sequence). The length of the CDR3 is 15 residues. V gave up 3 bases and J gave up 3 bases; unmatched junction bases: 2. Written as DNA, the CDR3 is TGTGCCAGCAGCCAGGTAGCGGGGGGCTACAATGAGCAGTTCTTC. Residues: CASSQVAGGYNEQFF.